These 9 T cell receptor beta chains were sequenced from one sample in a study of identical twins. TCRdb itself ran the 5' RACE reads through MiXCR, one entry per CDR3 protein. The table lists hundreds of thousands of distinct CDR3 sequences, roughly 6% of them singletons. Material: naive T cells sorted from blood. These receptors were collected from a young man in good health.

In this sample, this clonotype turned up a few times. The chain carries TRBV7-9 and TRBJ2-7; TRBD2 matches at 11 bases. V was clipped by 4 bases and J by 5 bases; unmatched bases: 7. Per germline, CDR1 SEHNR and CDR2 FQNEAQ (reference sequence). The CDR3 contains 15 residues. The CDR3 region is CASSSTSGRADEQYF. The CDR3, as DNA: TGTGCCAGCAGCTCCACTAGCGGGAGAGCTGACGAGCAGTACTTC.

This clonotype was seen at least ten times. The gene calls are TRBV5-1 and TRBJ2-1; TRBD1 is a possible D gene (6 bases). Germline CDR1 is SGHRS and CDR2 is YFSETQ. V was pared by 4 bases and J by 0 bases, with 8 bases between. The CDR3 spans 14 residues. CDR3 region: CASSGQSSYNEQFF. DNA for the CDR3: TGCGCCAGCAGCGGACAGAGCTCCTACAATGAGCAGTTCTTC.

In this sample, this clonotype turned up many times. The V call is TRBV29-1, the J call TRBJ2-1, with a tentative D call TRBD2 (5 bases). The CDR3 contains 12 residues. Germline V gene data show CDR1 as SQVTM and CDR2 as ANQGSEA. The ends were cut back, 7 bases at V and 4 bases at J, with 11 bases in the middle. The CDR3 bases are TGCAGCGGCCGCCAGCGGTACAATGAGCAGTTCTTC. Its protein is CSGRQRYNEQFF.

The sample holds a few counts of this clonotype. Here the CDR3 reads CSARDLAAGVNQPQHF. The CDR3 DNA reads as TGCAGTGCTAGAGATCTGGCAGCGGGGGTTAATCAGCCCCAGCATTTT. The rearrangement uses TRBV20-1 and TRBJ1-5, with D tentatively TRBD1 (5 bases). Trimming took 0 bases from V and 4 from J, leaving 16 bases between them. Germline values: CDR1 DFQATT, CDR2 SNEGSKA (reference sequence). The CDR3 covers 16 residues.

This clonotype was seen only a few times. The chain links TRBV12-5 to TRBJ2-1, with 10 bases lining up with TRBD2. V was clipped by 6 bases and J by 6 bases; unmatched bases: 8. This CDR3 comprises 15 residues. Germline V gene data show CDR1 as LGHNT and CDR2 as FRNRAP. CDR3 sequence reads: CASGQVAGGFNEQFF. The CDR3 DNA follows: TGTGCTAGTGGCCAAGTAGCGGGAGGTTTCAATGAGCAGTTCTTC.

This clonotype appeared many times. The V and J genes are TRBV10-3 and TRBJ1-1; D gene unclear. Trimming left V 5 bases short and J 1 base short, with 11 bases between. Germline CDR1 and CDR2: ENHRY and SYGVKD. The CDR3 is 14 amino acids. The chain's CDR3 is CAISQSQRNTEAFF. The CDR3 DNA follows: TGTGCCATCAGTCAGAGTCAGCGGAACACTGAAGCTTTCTTT.

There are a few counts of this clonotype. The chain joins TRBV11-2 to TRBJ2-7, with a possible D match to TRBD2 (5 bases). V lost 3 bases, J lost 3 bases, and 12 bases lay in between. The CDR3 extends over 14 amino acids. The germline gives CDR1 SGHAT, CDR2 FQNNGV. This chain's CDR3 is CASSFFGVLYEQYV. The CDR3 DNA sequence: TGTGCCAGCAGCTTTTTCGGGGTTCTCTACGAGCAGTACGTC.

DNA of the CDR3: TGTGCCAGCAGCCAATATGGCATTGGCGAGCAGTACGTC. It encodes CASSQYGIGEQYV. The chain uses TRBV14 and TRBJ2-7; D is unresolved. CDR3 size: 13 residues. V lost 2 bases, J lost 6 bases, and 11 bases lay in between. Germline CDR1 and CDR2: SGHDN and FVKESK.

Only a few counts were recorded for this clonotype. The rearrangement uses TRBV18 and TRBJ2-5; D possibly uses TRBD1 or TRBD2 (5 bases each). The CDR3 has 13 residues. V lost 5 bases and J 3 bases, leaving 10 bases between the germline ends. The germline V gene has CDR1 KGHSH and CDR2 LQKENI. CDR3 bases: TGTGCCAGCTCATCCAGGGACGAAGAGACCCAGTACTTC. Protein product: CASSSRDEETQYF.